This entry features one T cell receptor beta chain sequence. Its antigen is currently unknown. Repertoires were generated with immunoSEQ multiplex PCR, while TCRdb's copy carries only in-frame clones and drops some. Among 20,000 or so clones listed, about 87% were seen once. Trimming stripped 8 bases from V and 2 bases from J, with 14 bases between. This CDR3 is 14 amino acids long. Germline V gene lookup returns CDR1 WNHNN and CDR2 SYGVQD (reference sequence). These data come from a study of PD-1 blockade in classical Hodgkin lymphoma. Study-wide background: The study gave patients nivolumab 3 mg/kg intravenously every 2 weeks. Study-wide points: The authors have not defined what causes the repertoire differences, possibly disease activity or prior therapy. The study found that TCR diversity rose significantly by C4D1 in CD4+ but not CD8+ cells.

Time point noted: cycle 4 day 1 (C4D1), after less than 7 weeks of nivolumab. All patients relapsed after autologous stem cell transplantation, and brentuximab vedotin exposure varied. The study isolated CD8+ T cells from thawed PBMCs by magnetic negative selection. The chain recombines TRBV10-1 with TRBJ2-3; D might be TRBD2 (5 bases). The sample here was CD8+ T cells from blood, taken before the fourth cycle of nivolumab. The clonotype was recovered from a human donor with classical Hodgkin lymphoma. The CDR3 sequence is CASGSTGFTDTQYF. CDR3 bases: TGCGCCAGCGGGAGTACGGGTTTCACAGATACGCAGTATTTT.